Presented here are 30 T cell receptor beta chains from one specimen sequenced in a study of blood T cell repertoires in COVID-19. The table came from immunoSEQ multiplex PCR; TCRdb's copy has only in-frame clones and leaves some out. This sample has about 310,000 clones; around 90% occur once, and the top ten carry around 4.8%. Sequenced material: PBMCs or T cells enriched from blood (not recorded which). The receptors derive from a man in his sixties who had recovered from COVID-19.

For this clone: Relative to the germline gene, one junction end is altered; a read error may explain this. This chain links TRBV12-3 or TRBV12-4 with TRBJ1-2; D is unresolved. The length of the CDR3 is 11 residues. DNA of the CDR3: TGTGTCAGCAGATTCGACATTGGCTACACCTTC. Translation gives CVSRFDIGYTF.

The chain recombines TRBV10-3 with TRBJ2-1; TRBD2 agrees at 8 bases. The CDR3 is made up of 14 amino acids. V lost 0 bases and J lost 6; bases outside the gene matches: 1. CDR1 is ENHRY and CDR2 is SYGVKD in the germline V gene. The CDR3 coding sequence is TGTGCCATCAGTGAGTCGCGGGAGGCCAATGAGCAGTTCTTC. This gives the protein CAISESREANEQFF.

The V and J genes are TRBV9 and TRBJ2-7; 10 bases align to TRBD2. From germline, CDR1 is SGDLS and CDR2 YYNGEE. Trimming removed 0 bases from V and 2 bases from J; junction bases left unmatched: 2. The CDR3 consists of 15 residues. The CDR3 DNA follows: TGTGCCAGCAGCGTAGCTAGCGGGAGTACCTACGAGCAGTACTTC. Amino acids: CASSVASGSTYEQYF.

The sample holds one count of this clone. V and J are TRBV5-6 and TRBJ1-6; D is possibly TRBD1 (5 bases). Germline V gene data show CDR1 as SGHDT and CDR2 as YYEEEE. The CDR3 covers 15 residues. V was trimmed by 3 bases and J by 3 bases, leaving 10 bases between them. The CDR3 nucleotides are TGTGCCAGCAGCTGGTTGGGGGGCTATAATTCACCCCTCCACTTT. It is translated as CASSWLGGYNSPLHF.

The chain couples TRBV18 to TRBJ1-1; 9 bases match TRBD1. Germline V CDR1 and CDR2: KGHSH, LQKENI. The J segment lost 8 bases and the V segment lost 7 bases, leaving 17 bases of the junction unmatched. The CDR3 contains 16 residues. The chain's CDR3 is CASYFTGGAGNAEAFF. CDR3 nucleotides: TGTGCCAGCTATTTTACAGGGGGCGCGGGAAACGCGGAAGCTTTCTTT.

This clone has only a few counts. The rearrangement uses TRBV30 and TRBJ2-7; TRBD2 might be the D (5 bases). There are 11 residues in the CDR3. Germline V gene sequence: CDR1 GTSNPN, CDR2 SVGIG (reference sequence). Trimming left V 0 bases short and J 6 bases short, with 6 bases between. The CDR3 sequence: CAWSVGGEQYF. The CDR3 bases are TGTGCCTGGAGTGTTGGAGGCGAGCAGTACTTC.

This chain joins TRBV11-2 and TRBJ2-7, with TRBD1 matching over 11 bases. The V gene end was trimmed by 5 bases and the J gene end by 6 bases; junction bases not matched to a gene: 9. The CDR3 covers 15 residues. Germline-derived CDR1 and CDR2 are SGHAT and FQNNGV. In DNA, the CDR3 is TGTGCCAGCAGCCGGACAGGGGGCTTTCCAAGCGAGCAGTACTTC. Translation gives CASSRTGGFPSEQYF.

The genes are TRBV28 and TRBJ1-6; D call uncertain. The germline V and J ends were trimmed by 5 bases and 2 bases, with 10 bases remaining between them. CDR3 length equals 15 residues. The germline V gene encodes CDR1 MDHEN and CDR2 SYDVKM. The CDR3 spells CASSRQRAYNSPLHF. CDR3 nucleotide sequence: TGTGCCAGCAGTAGGCAGCGGGCCTATAATTCACCCCTCCACTTT. The whole variable domain, remainder taken from reference TRBV28 and TRBJ1-6, is DVKVTQSSRYLVKRTGEKVFLECVQDMDHENMFWYRQDPGLGLRLIYFSYDVKMKEKGDIPEGYSVSREKKERFSLILESASTNQTSMYLCASSRQRAYNSPLHFGNGTRLTVT.

The V and J genes are TRBV3-1 (or the pseudogene TRBV3-2) and TRBJ1-1; TRBD1 aligns across 8 bases. The CDR3 sequence is 13 residues long. Germline V lookup: CDR1 LGHDT, CDR2 YNNKEL (reference sequence). Trimming at V came to 3 bases and at J to 6 bases, leaving 3 bases not matched to a gene. CDR3 amino acids: CASSQDRVAEAFF. Written as DNA, the CDR3 is TGTGCCAGCAGCCAGGACAGGGTCGCTGAAGCTTTCTTT.

This chain connects TRBV7-6 to TRBJ2-1; 7 positions match TRBD1. V shed 2 bases and J 4 bases; nucleotides not matched to a gene: 8. The germline CDR1 and CDR2 sequences are SGHVS and FNYEAQ. This CDR3 region has 16 residues. CDR3 in DNA: TGTGCCAGCAGCTTACGCAAGAGGACAGGTTACAATGAGCAGTTCTTC. Amino acid sequence: CASSLRKRTGYNEQFF.

This clone was observed a few times. For the CDR3, the DNA is TGTGCCAGCAGCTGGGGTCCGGGATCCGATACGCAGTATTTT. Encoded protein: CASSWGPGSDTQYF. The chain is built from TRBV5-6 and TRBJ2-3; D may be TRBD2 (5 bases). The CDR3 length is 14 residues. The V gene's germline CDR1 is SGHDT and CDR2 YYEEEE. V lost 3 bases and J lost 6, with 14 bases in between.

The chain joins TRBV5-4 to TRBJ1-1; D possibly corresponds to TRBD1 (5 bases). Deletions cut 0 bases from V and 1 base from J, with 10 bases between. The CDR3 is made up of 15 amino acids. CDR1 is SGHNT, CDR2 YYREEE, per germline (reference sequence). CDR3 region: CASSLAGRGNTEAFF. The CDR3, as DNA: TGTGCCAGCAGCTTGGCCGGGAGGGGGAACACTGAAGCTTTCTTT.

This chain joins TRBV3-1 (or the pseudogene TRBV3-2) and TRBJ2-2; D unclear. The V and J ends lost 4 bases and 0 bases respectively, with 9 bases between them. The germline CDR1 and CDR2 sequences are LGHDT and YNNKEL (reference sequence). This CDR3 contains 15 residues. The CDR3 DNA reads as TGTGCCAGCAGCCCAGGTGCCCCGAACACCGGGGAGCTGTTTTTT. Its translation is CASSPGAPNTGELFF.

This clone was recorded only once. This chain joins TRBV4-1 and TRBJ2-7; 11 bases agree with TRBD2. V was clipped by 4 bases and J by 3 bases; unmatched bases: 11. The CDR3 covers 17 residues. Germline values: CDR1 MGHRA, CDR2 YSYEKL. CDR3 sequence: CASSRTLAGGSNYEQYF. For the CDR3, the DNA is TGCGCCAGCAGCCGGACCTTAGCGGGAGGGTCTAACTACGAGCAGTACTTC.

The rearrangement links TRBV19 to TRBJ1-2; 8 bases map to TRBD1. CDR3 length equals 15 residues. Germline-derived CDR1 and CDR2 are LNHDA and SQIVND (reference sequence). V was clipped by 6 bases and J by 1 base; unmatched bases: 7. The DNA for the CDR3 is TGTGCCAGTAGGCCCGGGACAGGAGTTAACTATGGCTACACCTTC. This translates into CASRPGTGVNYGYTF.

V gene TRBV7-9 combines with J gene TRBJ2-5, with 9 bases that match TRBD1. In germline, CDR1 is SEHNR, CDR2 FQNEAQ (reference sequence). The CDR3 has 14 amino acids. The V and J ends lost 4 bases and 5 bases, in that order; junction bases with no gene match: 5. CDR3 sequence reads: CASSWGDRAETQYF. CDR3 bases: TGTGCCAGCAGCTGGGGGGACAGGGCGGAGACCCAGTACTTC. Variable domain in full (rest from reference TRBV7-9 and TRBJ2-5): DTGVSQNPRHKITKRGQNVTFRCDPISEHNRLYWYRQTLGQGPEFLTYFQNEAQLEKSRLLSDRFSAERPKGSFSTLEIQRTEQGDSAMYLCASSWGDRAETQYFGPGTRLLVL.

Worth noting for this clone: Other DNA sequences within the sample encode an identical CDR3. The V gene is TRBV5-4, the J gene TRBJ2-7; 9 positions agree with TRBD1. CDR1 and CDR2 from the germline V gene are SGHNT and YYREEE (reference sequence). The CDR3 runs to 15 residues. V trimming: 0 bases; J trimming: 4 bases; junction bases outside the gene matches: 5. The DNA for the CDR3 is TGTGCCAGCAGCTTGGGACAGGGGGTTGTGTACGAGCAGTACTTC. Translation: CASSLGQGVVYEQYF.

This chain uses TRBV12-3 or TRBV12-4 with TRBJ1-1; tentatively, D is TRBD1 (6 bases). Trimming removed 3 bases from V and 7 bases from J, with 12 bases in between. The length of the CDR3 is 13 residues. This chain's CDR3 is CASSLIQGNEAFF. Here the CDR3 DNA reads TGTGCCAGCAGTTTGATACAGGGAAATGAAGCTTTCTTT.

CDR3 sequence reads: CASSQVSGAGDYGYTF. The CDR3 DNA is TGTGCCAGCAGCCAAGTTTCAGGGGCAGGTGACTATGGCTACACCTTC. The genes are TRBV3-1 (or the pseudogene TRBV3-2) and TRBJ1-2; D may be TRBD1 (6 bases). V shed 1 base and J shed 3 bases, with 15 bases lying between them. Per germline, CDR1 LGHDT and CDR2 YNNKEL (reference sequence). The CDR3 extends over 16 amino acids.

The chain employs TRBV24-1 and TRBJ1-6; 7 bases match TRBD1. Germline CDR1 is KGHDR and CDR2 is SFDVKD. This CDR3 region has 17 residues. The junction had 12 bases not matched to a gene; V was cut back by 4 bases and J by 7 bases. CDR3 bases: TGTGCCACCAGTGAATCTAAGACCGGGACAGAGAATTCACCCCTCCACTTT. Translated, it gives CATSESKTGTENSPLHF.

CDR3 sequence: CASNRGLEQYF. CDR3 in DNA: TGTGCCAGCAACCGAGGGCTCGAGCAGTACTTC. The chain recombines TRBV25-1 with TRBJ2-7; D might be TRBD2 (5 bases). Trimming removed 7 bases at V and 6 bases at J, with 10 bases between. This CDR3 spans 11 amino acids. CDR1 and CDR2 (germline): MGHDK, SYGVNS.

The chain has TRBV9 and TRBJ2-6; perhaps TRBD2 as D (6 bases). The CDR3 length is 15 residues. The germline V gene has CDR1 SGDLS and CDR2 YYNGEE. Trimming removed 4 bases at V and 2 bases at J, with 10 bases between. The CDR3 region is CASSPRRAGANVLTF. Written as DNA, the CDR3 is TGTGCCAGCAGCCCCCGGAGGGCTGGGGCCAACGTCCTGACTTTC. Supplemented by reference TRBV9 and TRBJ2-6, the full variable domain reads DSGVTQTPKHLITATGQRVTLRCSPRSGDLSVYWYQQSLDQGLQFLIQYYNGEERAKGNILERFSAQQFPDLHSELNLSSLELGDSALYFCASSPRRAGANVLTFGAGSRLTVL.

The chain links TRBV24-1 to TRBJ1-1; a possible D gene is TRBD1 (5 bases). V lost 10 bases and J 0 bases, leaving 11 bases between the germline ends. Germline V lookup: CDR1 KGHDR, CDR2 SFDVKD. This CDR3 has 13 residues. CDR3 coding DNA: TGTGCCACAAGACAGAGCCTGAACACTGAAGCTTTCTTT. Its translation is CATRQSLNTEAFF.

Details on this clone: Compared with germline, one end of the junction differs, possibly owing to a read error. The genes are TRBV12-3 or TRBV12-4 and TRBJ1-1, with a tentative D call TRBD1 (5 bases). The CDR3 has 12 amino acids. DNA of the CDR3: TGTGCGAGCATCGTTCAGGGCGCTGAAGCTTTCTTT. It translates to CASIVQGAEAFF.

The rearrangement joins TRBV11-2 to TRBJ2-7; 9 bases match TRBD2. The CDR3 runs 15 residues. Germline loops: CDR1 SGHAT, CDR2 FQNNGV. Trimming removed 5 bases from V and 2 bases from J; junction bases left unmatched: 7. In DNA form, the CDR3 reads TGTGCCAGCAGCAGGACTAGCGACACCCCCTACGAGCAGTACTTC. It encodes CASSRTSDTPYEQYF. Variable domain in full (rest from reference TRBV11-2 and TRBJ2-7): EAGVAQSPRYKIIEKRQSVAFWCNPISGHATLYWYQQILGQGPKLLIQFQNNGVVDDSQLPKDRFSAERLKGVDSTLKIQPAKLEDSAVYLCASSRTSDTPYEQYFGPGTRLTVT.

The chain recombines TRBV28 with TRBJ1-5; 9 bases are a match to TRBD1. CDR3 size: 17 residues. V lost 1 base and J lost 6; bases outside the gene matches: 10. Germline V gene sequence: CDR1 MDHEN, CDR2 SYDVKM. The DNA of the CDR3 is TGTGCCAGCAGTTTATTAGGGGGACAGGGTGGTACTCAGCCCCAGCATTTT. Amino acid sequence: CASSLLGGQGGTQPQHF.

The count of this clone is one. The J gene is TRBJ2-3, the V gene TRBV5-4; 7 positions agree with TRBD1. The ends lost 1 base at V and 1 base at J; junction bases unmatched: 6. Germline CDR1 and CDR2: SGHNT and YYREEE (reference sequence). This CDR3 contains 16 residues. CDR3 region: CASSLYRGLGTDTQYF. The CDR3 region has the DNA TGTGCCAGCAGCTTGTACAGGGGATTAGGCACAGATACGCAGTATTTT.

This rearrangement joins TRBV27 to TRBJ1-2; 10 bases fit TRBD1. Trimming took 5 bases from V and 6 from J; bases not matched to a gene: 6. Germline V CDR1 and CDR2: MNHEY, SMNVEV (reference sequence). The CDR3 loop spans 14 amino acids. The chain's CDR3 is CASSTRQGADGYTF. CDR3 nucleotide sequence: TGTGCCAGCAGTACGCGACAGGGGGCGGATGGCTACACCTTC.

In regard to this clone: Other DNA sequences in this specimen translate into the identical CDR3. The J gene is TRBJ2-3, the V gene TRBV7-2; D remains unclear. The CDR3 is 12 amino acids. The V gene's germline CDR1 is SGHTA and CDR2 FQGNSA. V shed 3 bases and J shed 4 bases, with 5 bases lying between them. The CDR3 region is CASSFRADTQYF. CDR3 nucleotides: TGTGCCAGCAGCTTTCGCGCAGATACGCAGTATTTT.

V is TRBV19 and J is TRBJ1-5; tentative D call: TRBD1 (5 bases). Trimming left V 4 bases short and J 3 bases short, with 19 bases between. The CDR3 consists of 17 residues. Germline CDR1 is LNHDA and CDR2 is SQIVND (reference sequence). The CDR3 region has the DNA TGTGCCAGTAGTACCTATGGGATAGGGGCAGCCAATCAGCCCCAGCATTTT. It is translated as CASSTYGIGAANQPQHF.